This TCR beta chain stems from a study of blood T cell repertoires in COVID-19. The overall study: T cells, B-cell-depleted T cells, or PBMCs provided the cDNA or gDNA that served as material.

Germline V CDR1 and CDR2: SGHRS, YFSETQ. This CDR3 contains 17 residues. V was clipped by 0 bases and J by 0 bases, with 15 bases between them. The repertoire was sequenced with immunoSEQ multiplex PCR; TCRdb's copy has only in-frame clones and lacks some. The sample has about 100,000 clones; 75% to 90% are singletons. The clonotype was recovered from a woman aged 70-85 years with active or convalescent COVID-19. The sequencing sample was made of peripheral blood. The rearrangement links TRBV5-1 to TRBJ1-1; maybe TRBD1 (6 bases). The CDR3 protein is CASSLALGGGMNTEAFF. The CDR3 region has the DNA TGCGCCAGCAGCTTGGCCTTAGGGGGAGGGATGAACACTGAAGCTTTCTTT. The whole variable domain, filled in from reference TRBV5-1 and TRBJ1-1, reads KAGVTQTPRYLIKTRGQQVTLSCSPISGHRSVSWYQQTPGQGLQFLFEYFSETQRNKGNFPGRFSGRQFSNSRSEMNVSTLELGDSALYLCASSLALGGGMNTEAFFGQGTRLTVV.